These 20 T cell receptor beta chains came from one sample sequenced in a study of T cells in localized non-small cell lung cancer. The data were produced by immunoSEQ multiplex PCR, yet TCRdb's version contains in-frame clones alone and is incomplete. The table includes 65,000 to 90,000 clones, around three quarters detected once. The source material was PBMCs, sampled before any cancer treatment. The receptors originated from a man aged 35-75 years with stage II squamous cell lung carcinoma.

V and J are TRBV27 and TRBJ2-2, with D unresolved. The CDR3 loop spans 16 amino acids. Germline CDR1 is MNHEY and CDR2 is SMNVEV (reference sequence). With 0 bases removed from V and 0 bases from J, the gap between germline ends came to 8 bases. Here the CDR3 reads CASSLSAVANTGELFF. CDR3 sequence (DNA): TGTGCCAGCAGTTTATCGGCGGTCGCGAACACCGGGGAGCTGTTTTTT.

The chain links TRBV7-2 to TRBJ2-3; D is ambiguous. The CDR3 length is 16 residues. The V gene lost 2 bases and the J gene lost 3 bases, with 15 bases spanning the gap. CDR1 is SGHTA, CDR2 FQGNSA, per germline. The CDR3 is CASSLRFASSTDTQYF. The CDR3 coding sequence is TGTGCCAGCAGCTTACGGTTTGCGTCTTCAACAGATACGCAGTATTTT.

The table lists this clone with a count of one. This chain joins TRBV6-1 and TRBJ2-3; 10 bases agree with TRBD2. The J segment lost 6 bases and the V segment lost 7 bases, leaving 7 bases of the junction unmatched. Germline V gives CDR1 MNHNS, CDR2 SASEGT. This CDR3 region has 14 residues. The CDR3, as DNA: TGTGCCAGCACAGCGGGGGGGCCGTGGGATACGCAGTATTTT. This sequence encodes CASTAGGPWDTQYF.

The chain joins TRBV11-2 to TRBJ2-3; D not certain. Trimming cost V 0 bases and J 6 bases, with 10 bases left between them. The length of the CDR3 is 14 residues. Germline V lookup: CDR1 SGHAT, CDR2 FQNNGV. The DNA of the CDR3 is TGTGCCAGCAGCTTAGAGGTGGTCGGGGATACGCAGTATTTT. It yields the protein CASSLEVVGDTQYF.

The chain combines TRBV7-3 with TRBJ1-1, with a tentative D call TRBD1 (6 bases). Trimming removed 4 bases from V and 3 bases from J, with 12 bases in between. The CDR3 has 14 residues. Germline V gene lookup returns CDR1 SGHTA and CDR2 FQGTGA. Here the CDR3 reads CASSSGARDTEAFF. DNA of the CDR3: TGTGCCAGCAGCTCAGGGGCGCGGGACACTGAAGCTTTCTTT.

In the case of this clone: A much larger clone sits a single nucleotide away, making a read error possible. Additional DNA sequences in this sample encode the identical CDR3. This chain links TRBV7-2 with TRBJ2-1, with 8 nucleotides matching TRBD2. Germline values: CDR1 SGHTA, CDR2 FQGNSA. V dropped 5 bases and J dropped 0; count of bases not matched to a gene: 3. The length of the CDR3 is 15 residues. CDR3: CASSPSGSSYNEQFF. For the CDR3, the DNA is TGTGCCAGCAGCCCAAGCGGGAGCTCCTACAATGAGCAGTTCTTC.

V gene TRBV9 combines with J gene TRBJ2-7; 14 nucleotides align to TRBD2. V was clipped by 3 bases and J by 5 bases; unmatched bases: 4. The germline V gene encodes CDR1 SGDLS and CDR2 YYNGEE. The CDR3 is 15 residues long. The CDR3 DNA sequence: TGTGCCAGCAGCGGAGGGACTAGCGGGAGCCACGAGCAGTACTTC. Amino acids: CASSGGTSGSHEQYF.

This clone was observed a handful of times. The J gene is TRBJ1-2, the V gene TRBV7-2; D call uncertain. Germline loops: CDR1 SGHTA, CDR2 FQGNSA. The length of the CDR3 is 13 residues. Trimming took 3 bases from V and 4 from J, leaving 9 bases between them. In DNA form, the CDR3 reads TGTGCCAGCAGCTTTACCCCAATCTATGGCTACACCTTC. This gives the protein CASSFTPIYGYTF.

This chain links TRBV19 with TRBJ2-3; D is unclear. The length of the CDR3 is 13 residues. Germline CDR1 is LNHDA and CDR2 is SQIVND (reference sequence). Trimming shortened V by 5 bases and J by 5 bases, and 11 bases separated the two germline ends. The CDR3: CASSLNLLDTQYF. In DNA form, the CDR3 reads TGTGCCAGTAGTTTGAACTTGTTAGATACGCAGTATTTT.

The rearrangement uses TRBV28 and TRBJ2-1; 12 nucleotides line up with TRBD2. This CDR3 region has 14 residues. V was clipped by 6 bases and J by 5 bases; unmatched bases: 2. CDR1 MDHEN and CDR2 SYDVKM come from the germline V gene. The CDR3 DNA reads as TGTGCCAGCAGCCGACTAGCGGGGGACAATGAGCAGTTCTTC. Translated: CASSRLAGDNEQFF.

The chain combines TRBV4-3 with TRBJ2-3, with D unresolved. CDR3 size: 13 residues. In germline, CDR1 is LGHNA, CDR2 YSLEER. The V end lost 2 bases, the J end lost 2 bases, and 5 bases lay between the germline ends. The CDR3, as DNA: TGCGCCAGCAGCCAAATCCTCACAGATACGCAGTATTTT. This sequence encodes CASSQILTDTQYF.

This chain joins TRBV14 and TRBJ2-7; D is uncertain. Germline V gene data show CDR1 as SGHDN and CDR2 as FVKESK. Trimming took off 5 bases at V and 5 bases at J, with 16 bases between the two ends. CDR3 size: 14 residues. The CDR3 protein is CASSDDRGHHEQYF. The CDR3 DNA sequence: TGTGCCAGCAGCGACGATCGCGGTCACCACGAGCAGTACTTC. Combining the CDR3 with reference TRBV14 and TRBJ2-7 gives the whole variable domain EAGVTQFPSHSVIEKGQTVTLRCDPISGHDNLYWYRRVMGKEIKFLLHFVKESKQDESGMPNNRFLAERTGGTYSTLKVQPAELEDSGVYFCASSDDRGHHEQYFGPGTRLTVT.

This clone came up a few times. This CDR3 is CASSSITGTGELFF. CDR3 sequence (DNA): TGTGCCAGCAGCTCCATAACAGGGACCGGGGAGCTGTTTTTT. The chain couples TRBV5-4 to TRBJ2-2; possibly TRBD1 for D (6 bases). Trimming left V 3 bases short and J 5 bases short, with 11 bases between. CDR1 is SGHNT, CDR2 YYREEE, per germline (reference sequence). The CDR3 has 14 residues. Full variable domain (remainder filled in from reference TRBV5-4 and TRBJ2-2): ETGVTQSPTHLIKTRGQQVTLRCSSQSGHNTVSWYQQALGQGPQFIFQYYREEENGRGNFPPRFSGLQFPNYSSELNVNALELDDSALYLCASSSITGTGELFFGEGSRLTVL.

The chain is built from TRBV4-1 and TRBJ2-7; D is unclear. Germline values: CDR1 MGHRA, CDR2 YSYEKL. V lost 0 bases to trimming and J lost 5 bases, with 8 bases between them. The CDR3 is made up of 13 amino acids. The CDR3 sequence is CASSQERHHEQYF. The CDR3 region has the DNA TGCGCCAGCAGCCAAGAAAGGCACCACGAGCAGTACTTC.

The rearrangement joins TRBV28 to TRBJ2-4, with 7 bases fitting TRBD2. In germline, CDR1 is MDHEN, CDR2 SYDVKM. J was trimmed by 5 bases and V by 2 bases; bases with no gene match: 6. The CDR3 has 15 amino acids. The DNA for the CDR3 is TGTGCCAGCAGTTTAGCGGGAGACCTCCAAAACATTCAGTACTTC. Residues: CASSLAGDLQNIQYF.

The rearrangement joins TRBV5-6 to TRBJ1-6; no firm D call. Trimming removed 0 bases at V and 10 bases at J, with 8 bases between. The germline gives CDR1 SGHDT, CDR2 YYEEEE. The CDR3 is 13 residues long. The CDR3 DNA follows: TGTGCCAGCAGCTTGGCACACAACTCACCCCTCCACTTT. This translates into CASSLAHNSPLHF. The whole variable domain, filled in from reference TRBV5-6 and TRBJ1-6, reads DAGVTQSPTHLIKTRGQQVTLRCSPKSGHDTVSWYQQALGQGPQFIFQYYEEEERQRGNFPDRFSGHQFPNYSSELNVNALLLGDSALYLCASSLAHNSPLHFGNGTRLTVT.

The chain couples TRBV4-1 to TRBJ2-7; TRBD1 matches at 10 bases. The CDR3 spans 15 residues. Germline V gene lookup returns CDR1 MGHRA and CDR2 YSYEKL. With V trimmed by 4 bases and J by 4 bases, 7 bases remained unmatched. CDR3 sequence reads: CASSLGTGDAYEQYF. The CDR3 DNA follows: TGCGCCAGCAGCCTTGGGACAGGGGATGCGTACGAGCAGTACTTC.

This chain joins TRBV9 and TRBJ2-5; tentatively, D is TRBD1 or TRBD2 (5 bases each). V shed 4 bases and J shed 5 bases, with 18 bases lying between them. The CDR3 runs 15 residues. Germline V gives CDR1 SGDLS, CDR2 YYNGEE. CDR3 DNA sequence: TGTGCCAGCAGCCCCGGACCACAGGACTCGGAGACCCAGTACTTC. Residues: CASSPGPQDSETQYF.

The gene calls are TRBV27 and TRBJ2-2, with D unclear. There are 16 residues in the CDR3. V was shortened by 0 bases and J by 1 base, with 9 bases between the two germline ends. CDR1 MNHEY and CDR2 SMNVEV come from the germline V gene (reference sequence). For the CDR3, the DNA is TGTGCCAGCAGTTTATCGATCCGGAGGAACACCGGGGAGCTGTTTTTT. Translated, it gives CASSLSIRRNTGELFF.

In DNA form, the CDR3 reads TGTGCCAGCTCCCCTACGGACATAGGGAGGAAGACCCAGTACTTC. It codes for CASSPTDIGRKTQYF. This sequence joins TRBV18 and TRBJ2-5; TRBD2 is a possible D gene (6 bases). The CDR3 is 15 amino acids. Germline loops: CDR1 KGHSH, CDR2 LQKENI. V lost 6 bases to trimming and J lost 6 bases, with 20 bases between them.